The sequence of this T cell receptor beta chain was determined in a study of technical replicates of blood from a handful of donors (dated by TCRdb to 2016 to 2017). Libraries came from the immunoSEQ multiplex PCR assay. TCRdb retrieved this table from immuneACCESS and kept in-frame rearrangements only. Not all clones are present; in checked studies, unresolved V genes account for under half, and no reason is known for the remainder. In this sample the table shows approximately 82,000 clones, 75% to 95% of which occur a single time. The ten largest clones capture 0.39% of the sample. The CDR3 spans 14 residues, from the cysteine through the phenylalanine. Left in the record is the CDR3 DNA by itself, 42 bases read in frame from the first base. In the germline V gene, CDR1 corresponds to SGHRS and CDR2 to YFSETQ. Notes on this clone: The target of this receptor is not known. No per-base quality is available; no much larger clone lies one base away.

Recombination linked TRBV5-1 to TRBJ2-5; 9 bases in the junction line up with TRBD1. The DNA end favors TRBJ2-7, so the J call may be wrong. The receptor was derived from a human donor in good health. Some clones in this sample may be carry-over from other donors' samples. Sequences were obtained from T cells isolated from PBMCs. For the CDR3, the sequence is CASSLNRGRYEQYF. The bases read TGCGCCAGCAGCCTTAACAGGGGGCGCTACGAGCAGTACTTC.